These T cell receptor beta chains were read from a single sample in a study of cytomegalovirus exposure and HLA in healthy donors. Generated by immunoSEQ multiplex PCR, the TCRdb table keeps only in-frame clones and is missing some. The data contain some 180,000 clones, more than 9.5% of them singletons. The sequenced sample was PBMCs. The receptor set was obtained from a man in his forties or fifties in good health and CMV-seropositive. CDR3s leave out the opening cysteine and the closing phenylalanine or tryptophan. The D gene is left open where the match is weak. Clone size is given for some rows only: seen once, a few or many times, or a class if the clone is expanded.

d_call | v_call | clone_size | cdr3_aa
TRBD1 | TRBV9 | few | ASSVGQGLHEQY
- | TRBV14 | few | ASSQVHPYNEQF
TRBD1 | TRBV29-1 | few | SVGTANTEAF
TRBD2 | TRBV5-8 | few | AIPGGSGANVLT
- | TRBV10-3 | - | AISEHYPGLMNTEAF
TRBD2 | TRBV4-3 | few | ASSQDGSGGSYNEQF
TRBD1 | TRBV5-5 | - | ASSFNPTGDGYT
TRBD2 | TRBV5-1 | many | ASSFGGYSYNEQF
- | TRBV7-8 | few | ASSLAAGASGNTIY
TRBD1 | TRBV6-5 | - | ASSYALGTAGNTIY
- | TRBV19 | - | ASKTGNQPQH
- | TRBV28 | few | ASSRTADNSPLH
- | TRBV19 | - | ASSIPGVGANVLN
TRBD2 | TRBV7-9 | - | ASSSSGSTDTQY
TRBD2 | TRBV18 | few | ASSPSPSGMNTGELF
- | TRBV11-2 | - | ASSLNQGGLIEQF
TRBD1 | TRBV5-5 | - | ASSLAVTGDTGELF
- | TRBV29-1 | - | SGDGATGELF
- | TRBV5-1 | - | ASSLGQETDTQY
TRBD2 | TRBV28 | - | ASSSLWAGTSQETQY
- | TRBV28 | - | ASSYARGSYGYT
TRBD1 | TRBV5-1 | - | ASSSGQVYGYT
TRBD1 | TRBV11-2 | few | ASSLGGGVGEKLF
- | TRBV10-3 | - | AISANSGKLGETQY
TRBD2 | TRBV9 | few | ASSGSGGTDTQY
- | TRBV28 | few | ASSRIGRGHTGELF
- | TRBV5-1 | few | ASSLVAGNEQF
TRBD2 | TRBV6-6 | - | ASGRLAGTTDTQY
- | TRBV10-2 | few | ATQQGVNTEAF
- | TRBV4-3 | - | ASSQVGAYGELF
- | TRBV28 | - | ASQPGARNQPQH
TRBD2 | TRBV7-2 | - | ASSLSGTSGGQETQY
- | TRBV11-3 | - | ASSLGRGVSYT
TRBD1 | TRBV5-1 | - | ASSPGTAKAYNEQF
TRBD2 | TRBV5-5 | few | ASSLTAGGPQETQY
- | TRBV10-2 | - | ASRYQGRAF
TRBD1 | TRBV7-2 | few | ASSFLHYGQGLGYT